The 28 T cell receptor beta chains listed next were all sequenced from one sample in a study of blood T cells in healthy people across ages. A J-beta primer mix and a sample-barcoded 5' primer were used in a second PCR of about 7 to 12 cycles. TCRdb passed the 5' RACE reads through MiXCR, listing each CDR3 protein once. The profile shows around 1,000,000 distinct CDR3 sequences, 20% to 25% of them singletons. These same data were also listed under a study on T cells of mothers and their children.

The specimen was blood. The receptors were gathered from a girl aged 2 to 10 in good health.

Only a few counts were recorded for this clonotype. This sequence joins TRBV20-1 and TRBJ2-7; perhaps D is TRBD1 or TRBD2 (5 bases each). The V gene's germline CDR1 is DFQATT and CDR2 SNEGSKA (reference sequence). The CDR3 contains 13 residues. V was trimmed by 0 bases and J by 6 bases, leaving 12 bases between them. CDR3 residues: CSARDGGLSEQYF. DNA of the CDR3: TGCAGTGCTAGAGATGGGGGTTTGAGCGAGCAGTACTTC.

The sample holds a few counts of this clonotype. This chain uses TRBV28 with TRBJ2-7; the D is unclear. Deletions cut 2 bases from V and 12 bases from J, with 14 bases between. CDR3 length: 12 residues. From germline, CDR1 is MDHEN and CDR2 SYDVKM. The CDR3 DNA reads as TGTGCCAGCAGTTTACCGCTTAACGGTCCGTACTTC. Translating it yields CASSLPLNGPYF.

V gene TRBV3-1 combines with J gene TRBJ2-1; a weak D match, TRBD2 (6 bases). CDR3 size: 16 residues. The V gene lost 1 base and the J gene lost 2 bases, with 12 bases spanning the gap. The germline CDR1 and CDR2 sequences are LGHDT and YNNKEL (reference sequence). The CDR3 DNA reads as TGTGCCAGCAGCCAAGGGAGGGGCAGGCCCTACAATGAGCAGTTCTTC. As protein: CASSQGRGRPYNEQFF.

V usage is TRBV7-8 and J usage is TRBJ1-5; D may be TRBD1 (6 bases). With 1 base removed from V and 1 base from J, the gap between germline ends came to 11 bases. The CDR3 extends over 16 amino acids. CDR1 and CDR2 from the germline V gene are SGHVS and FQNEAQ. CDR3 residues: CASSLGTVKSNQPQHF. The CDR3 nucleotides are TGTGCCAGCAGCTTAGGGACAGTAAAAAGCAATCAGCCCCAGCATTTT. Full variable domain (missing parts from reference TRBV7-8 and TRBJ1-5): GAGVSQSPRYKVAKRGQDVALRCDPISGHVSLFWYQQALGQGPEFLTYFQNEAQLDKSGLPSDRFFAERPEGSVSTLKIQRTQQEDSAVYLCASSLGTVKSNQPQHFGDGTRLSIL.

This clonotype has a handful of counts. Sequence at one end of the junction differs from germline and may be a read error. V and J are TRBV7-7 and TRBJ2-1; 14 nucleotides align to TRBD2. This CDR3 contains 16 residues. Germline V CDR1 and CDR2: SSHAT, FNYEAQ (reference sequence). CDR3 DNA sequence: TGTGCTAGCAGCAAGACTAGCGGGGGGGCTCTGGATGAGCAGTTCTTC. Translating it yields CASSKTSGGALDEQFF.

This chain links TRBV7-9 with TRBJ2-4; possible D gene TRBD2, 6 bases. Trimming took 4 bases from V and 0 from J, leaving 13 bases between them. The CDR3 is 16 residues long. CDR1 is SEHNR and CDR2 is FQNEAQ in the germline V gene (reference sequence). CDR3 in amino acids: CASSSGAGLAKNIQYF. CDR3 DNA: TGTGCCAGCAGCTCCGGGGCGGGACTAGCCAAAAACATTCAGTACTTC.

This clonotype has only a few counts. The V and J genes are TRBV7-9 and TRBJ2-5; no clear D. The better agreement between TRBJ2-7 and the DNA end casts doubt on the J call. This CDR3 spans 12 amino acids. Germline V gene lookup returns CDR1 SEHNR and CDR2 FQNEAQ (reference sequence). As DNA, the CDR3 is TGTGCCAGCATTGGGGTCGGGTACGAGCAGTACTTC. Its translation is CASIGVGYEQYF.

This clonotype showed up just a few times. One end of the junction does not line up with germline, which may come from a read error. The gene calls are TRBV15 and TRBJ2-1; D gene unclear. The germline V gene has CDR1 LNHNV and CDR2 YYDKDF (reference sequence). The CDR3 is 14 amino acids. In DNA form, the CDR3 reads TGTGCCACCAGCAGAGTTAAGACTGACAATGAGCAGTCCTTC. Residues: CATSRVKTDNEQSF.

This clonotype was recorded a few times. The gene calls are TRBV4-3 and TRBJ2-6; D may match TRBD1 or TRBD2 (6 bases each). CDR1 LGHNA and CDR2 YSLEER come from the germline V gene. The CDR3 loop spans 22 amino acids. The germline V and J ends were trimmed by 0 bases and 0 bases, with 24 bases remaining between them. The CDR3 loop is CASSQDPPPLPGASSGANVLTF. In nucleotides, the CDR3 is TGCGCCAGCAGCCAAGATCCTCCCCCGTTGCCGGGGGCTAGCTCTGGGGCCAACGTCCTGACTTTC.

V gene TRBV3-1 combines with J gene TRBJ1-1; unclear D gene. V was clipped by 2 bases and J by 6 bases, with 10 bases between them. The germline V gene encodes CDR1 LGHDT and CDR2 YNNKEL (reference sequence). This CDR3 contains 13 residues. This CDR3 is CASSQSGYPEAFF. The DNA of the CDR3 is TGTGCCAGCAGCCAATCGGGGTACCCTGAAGCTTTCTTT.

J is TRBJ1-1 and V is TRBV11-2; no definite D call. CDR1 is SGHAT and CDR2 is FQNNGV in the germline V gene. Trimming took 5 bases from V and 2 from J, leaving 15 bases between them. This CDR3 is built from 15 residues. The CDR3 region is CASSPDGALNTEAFF. The CDR3 DNA is TGTGCCAGCAGCCCAGATGGTGCTCTAAACACTGAAGCTTTCTTT.

The V gene is TRBV20-1, the J gene TRBJ1-1, with D possibly being TRBD1 (5 bases). With 6 bases removed from V and 9 bases from J, the gap between germline ends came to 14 bases. This CDR3 spans 11 amino acids. Per the germline V gene, CDR1 is DFQATT and CDR2 is SNEGSKA (reference sequence). CDR3 residues: CSAIPGPQAFF. CDR3 coding DNA: TGCAGTGCCATACCGGGACCCCAAGCTTTCTTT.

There are a few counts of this clonotype. This chain connects TRBV28 to TRBJ2-5; possibly TRBD2 for D (5 bases). Germline V gene data show CDR1 as MDHEN and CDR2 as SYDVKM. V was pared by 2 bases and J by 7 bases, with 11 bases between. This CDR3 comprises 13 residues. The CDR3 loop reads CASSLTGKTTQYF. The CDR3 DNA reads TGTGCCAGCAGTTTAACGGGGAAAACGACCCAGTACTTC.

The genes are TRBV9 and TRBJ1-2, with 10 bases identical to TRBD1. The CDR3 is made up of 13 amino acids. The germline V gene encodes CDR1 SGDLS and CDR2 YYNGEE. Trimming removed 3 bases from V and 4 bases from J; junction bases left unmatched: 0. CDR3 nucleotide sequence: TGTGCCAGCAGCGGGACAGGGGGCTATGGCTACACCTTC. Translating it yields CASSGTGGYGYTF.

The rearrangement links TRBV7-2 to TRBJ1-1, with a tentative D call TRBD1 (6 bases). Germline V gene sequence: CDR1 SGHTA, CDR2 FQGNSA. The CDR3 loop spans 13 amino acids. Trimming took off 4 bases at V and 8 bases at J, with 14 bases between the two ends. The CDR3 sequence: CASSSQFGTEAFF. The CDR3 bases are TGTGCCAGCAGCTCTCAATTCGGGACAGAAGCTTTCTTT.

As to this clonotype: Germline is not matched at one junction end, which may reflect a read error. V gene TRBV7-2 combines with J gene TRBJ1-3; a weak D match, TRBD1 (5 bases). CDR1 is SGHTA, CDR2 FQGNSA, per germline. There are 13 residues in the CDR3. The DNA of the CDR3 is TGCGCCAGCGGCTCCTCGTGGGGGGACACCATATATTTT. Translation gives CASGSSWGDTIYF.

The genes are TRBV12-3 or TRBV12-4 and TRBJ1-3, with 8 positions matching TRBD1. With 6 bases clipped from V and 0 bases from J, the junction kept 1 base outside the gene matches. This CDR3 region has 14 residues. The CDR3 loop reads CASRGQVSGNTIYF. For the CDR3, the DNA is TGTGCCAGCAGGGGACAGGTCTCTGGAAACACCATATATTTT.

V is TRBV11-2 and J is TRBJ2-2, with D unclear. Germline lookup yields CDR1 SGHAT and CDR2 FQNNGV. This CDR3 region has 14 residues. The germline V and J ends were trimmed by 3 bases and 3 bases, with 8 bases remaining between them. The CDR3 protein is CASSFEGDTGELFF. CDR3 sequence (DNA): TGTGCCAGCAGCTTCGAAGGTGACACCGGGGAGCTGTTTTTT.

This clonotype was picked up a small number of times. The chain joins TRBV4-2 to TRBJ2-6, with D perhaps TRBD1 (5 bases). V was trimmed by 4 bases and J by 4 bases, leaving 11 bases between them. CDR1 and CDR2 (germline): LGHNA, YNFKEQ. This CDR3 comprises 15 residues. The CDR3 nucleotides read TGTGCCAGCAGCCCAGAATACAGGGGGGCCAACGTCCTGACTTTC. Amino acids: CASSPEYRGANVLTF.

The chain carries TRBV29-1 and TRBJ1-3; the D is unclear. The V gene's germline CDR1 is SQVTM and CDR2 ANQGSEA. The CDR3 runs to 13 residues. V shed 4 bases and J shed 7 bases, with 14 bases lying between them. The CDR3 coding sequence is TGCAGCGTTGTAATTCCAGTTCGGAACACCATATATTTT. Amino acid sequence: CSVVIPVRNTIYF. The full variable domain, rest sourced from reference TRBV29-1 and TRBJ1-3, is SAVISQKPSRDICQRGTSLTIQCQVDSQVTMMFWYRQQPGQSLTLIATANQGSEATYESGFVIDKFPISRPNLTFSTLTVSNMSPEDSSIYLCSVVIPVRNTIYFGEGSWLTVV.

This chain joins TRBV20-1 and TRBJ2-5; D remains ambiguous. There are 13 residues in the CDR3. Trimming took 2 bases from V and 1 from J, leaving 8 bases between them. Per the germline V gene, CDR1 is DFQATT and CDR2 is SNEGSKA (reference sequence). The CDR3 sequence: CSARPRSQETQYF. The CDR3 nucleotides read TGCAGTGCTAGACCCCGGAGCCAAGAGACCCAGTACTTC.

In its sample, this clonotype was seen a few times. CDR3 nucleotide sequence: TGTGCCAGCTCACCACCGCGAACAGGGCTTTACTATGGCTACACCTTC. Encoded protein: CASSPPRTGLYYGYTF. The chain couples TRBV18 to TRBJ1-2, with D maybe TRBD1 (6 bases). Trimming cost V 0 bases and J 3 bases, with 14 bases left between them. CDR1 is KGHSH, CDR2 LQKENI, per germline. The CDR3 consists of 16 residues.

In DNA, the CDR3 is TGTGCCAGCGCTAGGGGCCTAAGCTCCTACGAGCAGTACTTC. Amino acids: CASARGLSSYEQYF. The chain has TRBV28 and TRBJ2-7, with D maybe TRBD1 (5 bases). Per germline, CDR1 MDHEN and CDR2 SYDVKM. Trimming removed 8 bases from V and 0 bases from J, with 14 bases in between. The CDR3 is 14 residues long.

V gene TRBV29-1 combines with J gene TRBJ1-4; D is ambiguous. This CDR3 has 14 amino acids. The germline V and J ends were trimmed by 4 bases and 2 bases, with 11 bases remaining between them. CDR1 SQVTM and CDR2 ANQGSEA come from the germline V gene. CDR3 sequence: CSVVLSDTNEKLFF. In nucleotides, the CDR3 is TGCAGCGTTGTCTTAAGTGATACTAATGAAAAACTGTTTTTT.

This clonotype was seen only a few times. One end of the junction is discordant with germline, which a read error may explain. The CDR3 DNA follows: TGTGCCAGCAGCCAAATCCACAGCTCCTACAATGAGCAGTCCTTC. It translates to CASSQIHSSYNEQSF. The rearrangement uses TRBV4-2 and TRBJ2-1; D gene uncertain. The CDR3 extends over 15 amino acids. CDR1 and CDR2 from the germline V gene are LGHNA and YNFKEQ.

The chain links TRBV5-1 to TRBJ1-3, with D possibly TRBD1 on 5 matching bases. This CDR3 has 14 amino acids. Germline lookup yields CDR1 SGHRS and CDR2 YFSETQ. The V end lost 0 bases, the J end lost 4 bases, and 8 bases lay between the germline ends. The chain's CDR3 is CASSLEGQGNTIYF. CDR3 bases: TGCGCCAGCAGCTTGGAGGGGCAAGGAAACACCATATATTTT.

This clonotype was seen repeatedly, ten times or more. J is TRBJ1-1 and V is TRBV2; D is uncertain. The CDR3 spans 11 residues. The germline CDR1 and CDR2 sequences are SNHLY and FYNNEI. The V and J ends lost 6 bases and 6 bases respectively, with 8 bases between them. The CDR3 loop is CASRGGPEAFF. CDR3 nucleotide sequence: TGTGCCAGCAGAGGAGGACCTGAAGCTTTCTTT. Combining the CDR3 with reference TRBV2 and TRBJ1-1 gives the whole variable domain EPEVTQTPSHQVTQMGQEVILRCVPISNHLYFYWYRQILGQKVEFLVSFYNNEISEKSEIFDDQFSVERPDGSNFTLKIRSTKLEDSAMYFCASRGGPEAFFGQGTRLTVV.

The chain recombines TRBV12-3 or TRBV12-4 with TRBJ2-1, with TRBD2 identical over 8 bases. The ends lost 7 bases at V and 3 bases at J; junction bases unmatched: 8. This CDR3 comprises 15 residues. For the CDR3, the DNA is TGTGCCAGCACCAAGCGGGGGTCCGACTACAATGAGCAGTTCTTC. The encoded protein is CASTKRGSDYNEQFF.